This TCR beta chain is drawn from a study of blood T cell repertoires in COVID-19. Across the study: Acute and convalescent COVID-19 samples came from the United States, Italy and Spain. Sample material is recorded as cDNA or gDNA derived from T cells, B-cell-depleted T cells, or PBMCs.

The CDR3 runs to 15 residues. From germline, CDR1 is MGHDK and CDR2 SYGVNS. V was pared by 5 bases and J by 0 bases, with 13 bases between. TCRdb's table, derived via immunoSEQ multiplex PCR, lists solely in-frame clones and lacks some. This sample has about 190,000 clones, with roughly 80% found just once. The source of this sequence is a man in his fifties who had recovered from COVID-19. The sequenced sample consisted of peripheral blood. V is TRBV25-1 and J is TRBJ1-1; D is uncertain. CDR3 nucleotide sequence: TGTGCCAGCAGTCGTGAGGGTGGCTTGAACACTGAAGCTTTCTTT. Its translation is CASSREGGLNTEAFF.